This paragraph covers one T cell receptor (beta chain) sequence. Its antigen is currently unknown. This CDR3 region has 14 residues. Per germline, CDR1 LNHDA and CDR2 SQIVND (reference sequence). Trimming left V 4 bases short and J 0 bases short, with 7 bases between. The method was immunoSEQ multiplex PCR; TCRdb's version includes in-frame clones alone and lacks a portion of them. This sample has tens of thousands of clones, with 82% found just once. The data stem from a study of Ad26.COV2.S vaccination and SARS-CoV-2 variants. Study-wide results and limits: Non-spike TCR breadth showed similarity between vaccine and placebo recipients.

The TCR comes from a human donor who had recovered from COVID-19. The source was peripheral blood, collected after recovery from COVID-19. The V and J genes are TRBV19 and TRBJ1-3, with no clear D. The CDR3 here is CASSRGSSGNTIYF. The CDR3 DNA reads as TGTGCCAGTAGTAGGGGATCCTCTGGAAACACCATATATTTT.